Following are 26 T cell receptor beta chains from one sample sequenced in a study of cytomegalovirus exposure and HLA in healthy donors. Amplification used 60 Vbeta primers and 13 Jbeta primers. Repertoires were generated with immunoSEQ multiplex PCR, while TCRdb's copy carries only in-frame clones and drops some. The sample has under 200,000 clones, around 68% seen once; the top ten hold 1.3% to 1.5%. The specimen sequenced was PBMCs. These receptors came from a man in his fifties or sixties in good health and CMV-seronegative.

The chain joins TRBV19 to TRBJ1-2; no clear D gene. The V gene lost 3 bases and the J gene lost 8 bases, with 13 bases spanning the gap. Looked up from germline, CDR1 is LNHDA and CDR2 is SQIVND (reference sequence). This CDR3 contains 13 residues. For the CDR3, the DNA is TGTGCCAGTAGTATTATAGCGGCCGGAGGCTACACCTTC. Amino acids: CASSIIAAGGYTF.

This rearrangement joins TRBV28 to TRBJ2-2, with a weak D call TRBD1 (8 bases). CDR3 length: 17 residues. Germline V gives CDR1 MDHEN, CDR2 SYDVKM. Trimming shortened V by 5 bases and J by 2 bases, and 18 bases separated the two germline ends. The CDR3 is CASSRGAGQVNTGELFF. CDR3 nucleotides: TGTGCCAGCAGTCGGGGGGCGGGACAGGTTAACACCGGGGAGCTGTTTTTT.

The chain has TRBV6-5 and TRBJ1-1, with a possible D match to TRBD1 (5 bases). The V gene's germline CDR1 is MNHEY and CDR2 SVGAGI. V lost 6 bases to trimming and J lost 4 bases, with 18 bases between them. There are 15 residues in the CDR3. CDR3 in DNA: TGTGCCAGCAGACTTACCCAGGGTACCGCCACTGAAGCTTTCTTT. Translation: CASRLTQGTATEAFF.

The rearrangement links TRBV29-1 to TRBJ2-3, with 8 bases identical to TRBD2. Per the germline V gene, CDR1 is SQVTM and CDR2 is ANQGSEA. The V segment lost 4 bases and the J segment 1 base; nucleotides outside the gene matches: 7. There are 15 residues in the CDR3. CDR3 DNA: TGCAGCGTTGGCCCGGCGGGGGGTGGCACAGATACGCAGTATTTT. Translated: CSVGPAGGGTDTQYF.

The chain couples TRBV27 to TRBJ1-2; possible D gene TRBD1, 5 bases. The germline gives CDR1 MNHEY, CDR2 SMNVEV (reference sequence). Trimming shortened V by 2 bases and J by 8 bases, and 18 bases separated the two germline ends. There are 15 residues in the CDR3. CDR3 region: CASSLEGAGIGGYTF. CDR3 coding DNA: TGTGCCAGCAGTTTAGAAGGGGCAGGAATTGGCGGCTACACCTTC.

This clone was counted a few times. The chain uses TRBV7-2 and TRBJ1-1; TRBD1 aligns across 8 bases. CDR3 size: 15 residues. V shed 3 bases and J 2 bases; nucleotides not matched to a gene: 5. Germline-derived CDR1 and CDR2 are SGHTA and FQGNSA. For the CDR3, the DNA is TGTGCCAGCAGCTTTACCAGGGGGCGCAACACTGAAGCTTTCTTT. It yields the protein CASSFTRGRNTEAFF.

The chain joins TRBV6-5 to TRBJ2-7; 8 bases fit TRBD1. V trimming: 6 bases; J trimming: 4 bases; junction bases outside the gene matches: 11. The germline V gene has CDR1 MNHEY and CDR2 SVGAGI. The CDR3 totals 15 residues. In DNA, the CDR3 is TGTGCCAGCAGCACCCGGGACAGGAGCCCTTACGAGCAGTACTTC. This translates into CASSTRDRSPYEQYF.

The rearrangement uses TRBV5-1 and TRBJ2-7; D may be TRBD1 (6 bases). Trimming cost V 0 bases and J 3 bases, with 13 bases left between them. The germline CDR1 and CDR2 sequences are SGHRS and YFSETQ. CDR3 length equals 15 residues. CDR3 nucleotides: TGCGCCAGCAGCTTGGGACCAGGGGAGATCTACGAGCAGTACTTC. Translation gives CASSLGPGEIYEQYF.

The V gene is TRBV7-2, the J gene TRBJ2-5, with D possibly being TRBD2 (6 bases). Germline V gene lookup returns CDR1 SGHTA and CDR2 FQGNSA. Trimming removed 7 bases at V and 4 bases at J, with 13 bases between. The CDR3 totals 13 residues. CDR3 protein: CASMRGGAETQYF. Written as DNA, the CDR3 is TGTGCCAGCATGAGGGGCGGGGCAGAGACCCAGTACTTC.

The chain carries TRBV7-2 and TRBJ1-3, with D hard to call. The ends were cut back, 7 bases at V and 0 bases at J, with 13 bases in the middle. In germline, CDR1 is SGHTA, CDR2 FQGNSA. The CDR3 spans 15 residues. The CDR3 DNA reads TGTGCCAGCACCGCGGAAGAGACCTCTGGAAACACCATATATTTT. It codes for CASTAEETSGNTIYF. The full variable domain, with the rest looked up from reference TRBV7-2 and TRBJ1-3, is GAGVSQSPSNKVTEKGKDVELRCDPISGHTALYWYRQSLGQGLEFLIYFQGNSAPDKSGLPSDRFSAERTGGSVSTLTIQRTQQEDSAVYLCASTAEETSGNTIYFGEGSWLTVV.

This clone was counted a few times. The CDR3 reads CASSPDTNYGYTF. The CDR3 DNA sequence: TGTGCCAGCTCACCCGACACTAACTATGGCTACACCTTC. V gene TRBV18 combines with J gene TRBJ1-2; D not resolved. V was shortened by 3 bases and J by 0 bases, with 5 bases between the two germline ends. This CDR3 region has 13 residues. Germline CDR1 is KGHSH and CDR2 is LQKENI. Complete variable domain (other parts from reference TRBV18 and TRBJ1-2): NAGVMQNPRHLVRRRGQEARLRCSPMKGHSHVYWYRQLPEEGLKFMVYLQKENIIDESGMPKERFSAEFPKEGPSILRIQQVVRGDSAAYFCASSPDTNYGYTFGSGTRLTVV.

Only a few counts were recorded for this clone. The chain links TRBV5-6 to TRBJ2-6, with D tentatively TRBD1 (5 bases). In germline, CDR1 is SGHDT, CDR2 YYEEEE. Trimming took off 1 base at V and 4 bases at J, with 12 bases between the two ends. The CDR3 has 16 amino acids. In nucleotides, the CDR3 is TGTGCCAGCAGCTTGTTAGGGGCGCAGGGGGCCAACGTCCTGACTTTC. It yields the protein CASSLLGAQGANVLTF.

The chain couples TRBV7-3 to TRBJ2-3; 11 bases fit TRBD1. V lost 1 base and J lost 5; bases outside the gene matches: 8. The CDR3 loop spans 17 amino acids. Germline assignment: CDR1 SGHTA and CDR2 FQGTGA. The CDR3 DNA reads TGTGCCAGCAGCTTAAGCGCTGGACAGGGGGCAATAGATACGCAGTATTTT. Amino acids: CASSLSAGQGAIDTQYF.

The chain is built from TRBV27 and TRBJ1-1; no reliable D call. Germline CDR1 reads MNHEY; CDR2 reads SMNVEV (reference sequence). CDR3 length: 15 residues. The V end lost 4 bases, the J end lost 4 bases, and 16 bases lay between the germline ends. The CDR3 bases are TGTGCCAGCAGTTCCGAGAGGGCGCGGGCCACTGAAGCTTTCTTT. This gives the protein CASSSERARATEAFF.

The gene calls are TRBV4-1 and TRBJ2-5; 13 bases are shared with TRBD2. V was pared by 1 base and J by 1 base, with 6 bases of the junction left unmatched. Germline values: CDR1 MGHRA, CDR2 YSYEKL. This CDR3 contains 18 residues. The CDR3 DNA reads TGCGCCAGCAGCCAAGTTATTACTAGCGGGGGGGCCCAAGAGACCCAGTACTTC. Encoded protein: CASSQVITSGGAQETQYF.

The rearrangement uses TRBV7-8 and TRBJ2-5, with D perhaps matching TRBD1 (6 bases). The J call may be mistaken, given a closer DNA end match to TRBJ2-7. CDR1 is SGHVS and CDR2 is FQNEAQ in the germline V gene. The CDR3 has 14 residues. The CDR3 DNA follows: TGTGCCAGCAGCTCCACAACAGGGTACCACGAGCAGTACTTC. Translated: CASSSTTGYHEQYF.

This clone was seen a handful of times. The V and J genes are TRBV28 and TRBJ1-4; tentative D call: TRBD1 (6 bases). Deletions cut 3 bases from V and 6 bases from J, with 11 bases between. The germline V gene encodes CDR1 MDHEN and CDR2 SYDVKM. This CDR3 has 14 amino acids. CDR3 region: CASSLGAGDEKLFF. The CDR3 bases are TGTGCCAGCAGTTTGGGGGCGGGGGATGAAAAACTGTTTTTT.

The rearrangement links TRBV7-2 to TRBJ2-2; TRBD1 is a possible D gene (6 bases). This CDR3 comprises 14 residues. V lost 2 bases and J lost 3, with 7 bases in between. CDR1 SGHTA and CDR2 FQGNSA come from the germline V gene. For the CDR3, the DNA is TGTGCCAGCAGCTTAACAGGGCACACCGGGGAGCTGTTTTTT. Protein product: CASSLTGHTGELFF.

The gene calls are TRBV2 and TRBJ1-1; TRBD1 aligns across 7 bases. V lost 6 bases, J lost 10 bases, and 14 bases stayed unmatched. The CDR3 extends over 14 amino acids. CDR1 and CDR2 from the germline V gene are SNHLY and FYNNEI. The CDR3 nucleotides read TGTGCCAGCAGCTTCTGGACAGGCGCCAAAGGAGCTTTCTTT. This codes for CASSFWTGAKGAFF.

In this sample, this clone turned up a few times. The chain employs TRBV19 and TRBJ2-5, with a possible D match to TRBD2 (7 bases). This CDR3 is 14 amino acids long. In germline, CDR1 is LNHDA, CDR2 SQIVND (reference sequence). V dropped 3 bases and J dropped 1 base, with 9 bases sitting between them. The CDR3 DNA follows: TGTGCCAGTAGTATTGGGGGGGCCCAAGAGACCCAGTACTTC. Translated: CASSIGGAQETQYF.

The chain carries TRBV7-2 and TRBJ1-6; D is perhaps TRBD1 (5 bases). Between the trimmed V and J ends, which lost 5 bases and 6 bases, there was a span of 14 bases. The CDR3 consists of 15 residues. The germline V gene has CDR1 SGHTA and CDR2 FQGNSA. The CDR3 here is CASSLAGPGNSPLHF. The CDR3 nucleotides are TGTGCCAGCAGCCTGGCGGGGCCGGGTAATTCACCCCTCCACTTT.

The rearrangement joins TRBV19 to TRBJ1-2; 8 nucleotides line up with TRBD1. V shed 0 bases, J shed 3 bases, and the junction held 0 bases outside the gene matches. Germline CDR1 LNHDA, CDR2 SQIVND (reference sequence). This CDR3 has 14 amino acids. CDR3 residues: CASSIETGDYGYTF. As DNA, the CDR3 is TGTGCCAGTAGTATAGAGACAGGGGACTATGGCTACACCTTC.

The chain couples TRBV4-2 to TRBJ2-1, with a possible D match to TRBD1 (5 bases). Germline V gene data show CDR1 as LGHNA and CDR2 as YNFKEQ. This CDR3 spans 15 amino acids. V was clipped by 3 bases and J by 0 bases, with 9 bases between them. The CDR3 coding sequence is TGTGCCAGCAGCCACGGACAAAGCTCCTACAATGAGCAGTTCTTC. Translated, it gives CASSHGQSSYNEQFF.

This chain links TRBV28 with TRBJ1-3; TRBD1 is a possible D gene (5 bases). Trimming took 8 bases from V and 3 from J, leaving 11 bases between them. Germline values: CDR1 MDHEN, CDR2 SYDVKM. This CDR3 is 13 amino acids long. The CDR3 nucleotides read TGTGCCAGCTCCGTCGGACATGGAAACACCATATATTTT. Protein sequence: CASSVGHGNTIYF.

This clone was observed many times. This chain uses TRBV11-2 with TRBJ2-7; D unclear. Germline values: CDR1 SGHAT, CDR2 FQNNGV. The CDR3 extends over 12 amino acids. Trimming took off 1 base at V and 4 bases at J, with 5 bases between the two ends. CDR3 bases: TGTGCCAGCAGCTTAGTTACTTACGAGCAGTACTTC. This encodes CASSLVTYEQYF. Looking up the rest from reference TRBV11-2 and TRBJ2-7 gives the full variable domain: EAGVAQSPRYKIIEKRQSVAFWCNPISGHATLYWYQQILGQGPKLLIQFQNNGVVDDSQLPKDRFSAERLKGVDSTLKIQPAKLEDSAVYLCASSLVTYEQYFGPGTRLTVT.

The CDR3 is CASSARRASGSTDTQYF. In nucleotides, the CDR3 is TGTGCCAGCAGCGCCCGTAGGGCTAGCGGTAGCACAGATACGCAGTATTTT. V is TRBV9 and J is TRBJ2-3, with 7 positions matching TRBD2. CDR3 length: 17 residues. Germline CDR1 SGDLS, CDR2 YYNGEE. V was clipped by 3 bases and J by 0 bases; unmatched bases: 10.